The sequence of this T cell receptor beta chain was determined in a study of identifying expanded T cells in peripheral blood. General study findings and limits: Over about two and four weeks, about 17 and 20 clones changed, versus around 1.3 between replicates.

Remarks on this clone: Its antigen is not identified.

Method: immunoSEQ multiplex PCR; TCRdb's copy keeps in-frame clones and lacks some. The data hold 95,000 or so clones, with around 85% observed a single time. CDR3 length equals 18 residues. Germline CDR1 and CDR2: SGDLS and YYNGEE. The V gene lost 1 base and the J gene lost 0 bases, with 17 bases spanning the gap. The TCR was taken from a person between 18 and 69 years old in good health. The chain links TRBV9 to TRBJ1-3; D unclear. Sequencing was done on a sample of blood. Here the CDR3 DNA reads TGTGCCAGCAGCGTAATGGCTCTAACAGCTTTCTCTGGAAACACCATATATTTT. This gives the protein CASSVMALTAFSGNTIYF.